The next 2 T cell receptor beta chains were all read from a single sample in a study of post-analysis software for immune sequencing data. General study findings and limits: TRBV5-6, TRBV5-1 and TRBV20-1 belonged to a set of about 5 TRBV segments that were more frequent in patients than controls.

No antigen is known for these receptors. The authors incorporated unique molecular identifiers into the TCR beta cDNA libraries. TCRdb fed the PCR reads into MiXCR, producing one record per CDR3 protein. The sample includes 820,000 or so distinct CDR3 sequences, 53% of them seen just once. The sequencing input was blood. These receptors were taken from a girl under 18 with multiple sclerosis.

The gene calls are TRBV20-1 and TRBJ2-3, with TRBD2 as a possible D gene (6 bases). Germline lookup yields CDR1 DFQATT and CDR2 SNEGSKA (reference sequence). CDR3 size: 15 residues. The V and J ends lost 2 bases and 8 bases respectively, with 20 bases between them. The DNA of the CDR3 is TGCAGTGCTAGAATGGGGACTCTACTAGTGGGTACGCAGTATTTT. It specifies CSARMGTLLVGTQYF.

This chain connects TRBV20-1 to TRBJ2-3, with D tentatively TRBD1 (6 bases). This CDR3 comprises 15 residues. The V gene lost 0 bases and the J gene lost 0 bases, with 10 bases spanning the gap. Germline CDR1 and CDR2: DFQATT and SNEGSKA (reference sequence). As DNA, the CDR3 is TGCAGTGCTAGAGATGGGACAATTAGCACAGATACGCAGTATTTT. This sequence encodes CSARDGTISTDTQYF.